These T cell receptor beta chains were read from a single sample in a study of CD8 T cells in Susac syndrome. In TCRdb, the immunoSEQ multiplex PCR reads were re-called with MiXCR into one record per CDR3 protein. Of 240,000 or so distinct CDR3 sequences listed, 95% to 97% were seen once; the top ten hold roughly 0.1%. Sequences were obtained from CD4+ T cells from PBMCs. These receptors were taken from a human donor with Susac syndrome. The CDR3 runs from the conserved cysteine through the conserved F or W. A D gene is named only where the DNA matches it firmly. Some rows mark clone size as missing; the rest say once, few, many or name a class of expanded clone.

d_gene | abundance | j_gene | v_gene | CDR3nt | CDR3aa
- | - | TRBJ1-3 | TRBV7-2 | TGTGCCAGCACCGGAACAGCGAGAAACACCATATATTTT | CASTGTARNTIYF
TRBD2 | - | TRBJ2-5 | TRBV11-2 | TGTGCCAGCAGCCCCCAGGCGGCTAGCGGTCAAGAGACCCAGTACTTC | CASSPQAASGQETQYF
- | - | TRBJ1-2 | TRBV5-4 | TGTGCCAGCAGCGTCGGCCCCCCCACCGGGAATGGCTACACCTTC | CASSVGPPTGNGYTF
- | - | TRBJ2-1 | TRBV19 | TGTGCCAGTAGGGGAAACGGCGGGAATGAGCAGTTCTTC | CASRGNGGNEQFF
- | - | TRBJ2-5 | TRBV5-4 | TGTGCCAGCAGCCTCGGGACGGCTATGGAGACCCAGTACTTC | CASSLGTAMETQYF
- | - | TRBJ1-1 | TRBV25-1 | TGTGCCAGCAAGTTCGGGGAATCTGAAGCTTTCTTT | CASKFGESEAFF
- | - | TRBJ2-6 | TRBV11-2 | TGTGCCAGCAACCGAGGGGCTGGGGCCAACGTCCTGACTTTC | CASNRGAGANVLTF
TRBD1 | - | TRBJ1-2 | TRBV5-1 | TGCGCCAGCAGCCCGGACGGACAGGGAGGCTACACCTTC | CASSPDGQGGYTF
- | - | TRBJ1-4 | TRBV9 | TGTGCCAGCAGTCGACTCGGTCAAGCGGAAAAACTGTTTTTT | CASSRLGQAEKLFF
- | - | TRBJ2-7 | TRBV10-3 | TGTGCCATCAGCGATGGGGCAGGGCGGGAGCAGTACTTC | CAISDGAGREQYF
TRBD1 | - | TRBJ1-2 | TRBV6-5 | TGTGCCAGCAGTCGGACAGGGGAGGCTGGCTACACCTTC | CASSRTGEAGYTF
- | once | TRBJ1-2 | TRBV18 | TGTGCCAGCTCGACCCGTGAGGCTAGGGGGGAAGGCTACACCTTC | CASSTREARGEGYTF
TRBD1 | - | TRBJ2-7 | TRBV6-4 | TGTGCCACCGCGAGTCAGGCAGGGGGCTCCGAGCAGTACTTC | CATASQAGGSEQYF
TRBD1 | - | TRBJ2-3 | TRBV6-6 | TGTGCCAGCAGTTACGTCCGGGACAGGGGGACAGATACGCAGTATTTT | CASSYVRDRGTDTQYF
TRBD1 | - | TRBJ2-5 | TRBV28 | TGTGCCAGCAATATCAGGGGGCGGATCGAGACCCAGTACTTC | CASNIRGRIETQYF
- | - | TRBJ2-1 | TRBV5-1 | TGCGCCAGCTCACAGGGCTACTCCTACAATGAGCAGTTCTTC | CASSQGYSYNEQFF
- | - | TRBJ1-5 | TRBV2 | TGTGCCAGCAGGGTAGACAATCAGCCCCAGCATTTT | CASRVDNQPQHF
- | - | TRBJ2-1 | TRBV9 | TGTGCCAGCTCGGCGGGACTGGCGGATATCAATGAGCAGTTCTTC | CASSAGLADINEQFF
- | - | TRBJ1-5 | TRBV30 | TGTGCCTGGAGGGGGGAGCTGAATCAGCCCCAGCATTTT | CAWRGELNQPQHF
- | - | TRBJ1-5 | TRBV20-1 | TGCAGTGCTAGAGACAACACGGTCAGCAATCAGCCCCAGCATTTT | CSARDNTVSNQPQHF
- | - | TRBJ2-6 | TRBV10-3 | TGTGCCATCAGTGAGCCGACCATAGTAGACAGGCCTGGGGCCAACGTCCTGACTTTC | CAISEPTIVDRPGANVLTF
- | - | TRBJ1-3 | TRBV27 | TGTGCCAGTGCCAGGGGATCTGGAAACACCATATATTTT | CASARGSGNTIYF
- | - | TRBJ2-1 | TRBV4-1 | TGCGCCAGCAGCCTAGCAGGGCTCCTCTCCTACAATGAGCAGTTCTTC | CASSLAGLLSYNEQFF
- | few | TRBJ2-3 | TRBV20-1 | TGCAGTGCTAGAACAGATACGCAGTATTTT | CSARTDTQYF
- | - | TRBJ2-5 | TRBV18 | TGTGCCAGCTCACCGATACGGTACCAAGAGACCCAGTACTTC | CASSPIRYQETQYF
- | - | TRBJ2-3 | TRBV7-2 | TGTGCCAGCAACCCTACCACAGATACGCAGTATTTT | CASNPTTDTQYF
TRBD2 | - | TRBJ2-1 | TRBV20-1 | TGCAGTGCGCGCCCTAGCGGAAGGGACAATGAGCAGTTCTTC | CSARPSGRDNEQFF
- | - | TRBJ1-1 | TRBV9 | TGTGCCAGCAGCGTCCGGGACGGTGCTGTGGCTTTCTTT | CASSVRDGAVAFF
TRBD1 | - | TRBJ2-3 | TRBV20-1 | TGCAGTGCGCAACCGGGACAGGGAGTCGCAGATACGCAGTATTTT | CSAQPGQGVADTQYF
- | - | TRBJ2-5 | TRBV5-4 | TGTGCCAGCAGCTTGGCCACGTCGCGGCCCGGAGAGACCCAGTACTTC | CASSLATSRPGETQYF
- | - | TRBJ1-5 | TRBV20-1 | TGCAGTACCGGGGGGAAGGGGAGTCAGCCCCAGCATTTT | CSTGGKGSQPQHF
TRBD1 | - | TRBJ2-7 | TRBV5-1 | TGCGCCAGCAGCCGGGGACAGGGTAACAGTTACGAGCAGTACTTC | CASSRGQGNSYEQYF
- | - | TRBJ2-1 | TRBV7-3 | TGTGCCAGCAGCCCCGACATCCACAATGAGCAGTTCTTC | CASSPDIHNEQFF
- | - | TRBJ2-4 | TRBV5-1 | TGCGCCAGCAGCCCGGGACAGAGCGGGAACATTCAGTACTTC | CASSPGQSGNIQYF
- | - | TRBJ2-2 | TRBV9 | TGTGCCAGCAGCGTAGTAGGCGGGCAGAACACCGGGGAGCTGTTTTTT | CASSVVGGQNTGELFF
- | - | TRBJ2-7 | TRBV30 | TGTGCCTGGAGTGTACTAAGCGGGCCTTACGAGCAGTACTTC | CAWSVLSGPYEQYF
- | - | TRBJ1-2 | TRBV3-1 | TGTGCCAGCAGCCAAACCGCCGGACTTACAAACACCTTC | CASSQTAGLTNTF
- | once | TRBJ2-7 | TRBV20-1 | TGCAGTGCTAGACGGTCCTTTTCTAGCGTCCACGAGCAGTACTTC | CSARRSFSSVHEQYF
TRBD1 | - | TRBJ1-1 | TRBV3-1 | TGTGCCAGCAGCCAAGTGACAGGGTTTAACACTGAAGCTTTCTTT | CASSQVTGFNTEAFF
- | - | TRBJ2-1 | TRBV27 | TGTGCCAGCAGTTTTCGAGGGACTGAGCAGTTCTTC | CASSFRGTEQFF
TRBD1 | - | TRBJ1-2 | TRBV28 | TGTGCCAGCAGCCCCGGGACAGGGAACCTTTGGGTCTATGGCTACACCTTC | CASSPGTGNLWVYGYTF
TRBD1 | - | TRBJ1-5 | TRBV3-1 | TGTGCCAGCAGCCAAGGGACAGGGGAGCAGCCCCAGCATTTT | CASSQGTGEQPQHF
- | - | TRBJ2-7 | TRBV10-2 | TGCGCCAGCAGTCTACCTCCCGTGGGCGAGCAGTACTTC | CASSLPPVGEQYF
- | - | TRBJ2-3 | TRBV19 | TGTGCCAGTAGTCCCGGCGTCCGGGATACGCAGTATTTT | CASSPGVRDTQYF
TRBD2 | - | TRBJ2-3 | TRBV27 | TGTGCCAGCAGTCGTTTAGCGGGTCGGGTCACAGATACGCAGTATTTT | CASSRLAGRVTDTQYF
TRBD1 | - | TRBJ2-7 | TRBV29-1 | TGCAGCGTTGAGCGGACAGGGGGGAACTACGAGCAGTACTTC | CSVERTGGNYEQYF
- | - | TRBJ2-5 | TRBV12-3/TRBV12-4 | TGTGCCAGCAGTAGTACGGGGGAGACCCAGTACTTC | CASSSTGETQYF
- | - | TRBJ2-2 | TRBV4-1 | TGCGCCAGCAGCCAAGAGGGAAGGGGAAACACCGGGGAGCTGTTTTTT | CASSQEGRGNTGELFF
- | - | TRBJ2-5 | TRBV10-3 | TGTGCCATCAGCCTCCGTTCCGTCGGGGAGACCCAGTACTTC | CAISLRSVGETQYF
TRBD2 | - | TRBJ2-7 | TRBV9 | TGTGCCAGCAGCGCTAGCGGGAGGAACCACGAGCAGTACTTC | CASSASGRNHEQYF
- | - | TRBJ1-5 | TRBV12-3/TRBV12-4 | TGTGCCAGCAGTTTAGCAGCGAATCAGCCCCAGCATTTT | CASSLAANQPQHF
- | - | TRBJ2-7 | TRBV30 | TGTGCCTGGAGTGTACGTGAGTTTAGCGAGCAGTACTTC | CAWSVREFSEQYF
- | - | TRBJ2-3 | TRBV5-1 | TGCGCCAGCATCCGGGACACTACCACAGATACGCAGTATTTT | CASIRDTTTDTQYF
- | - | TRBJ1-2 | TRBV14 | TGTGCCAGCAGCCAAGCCCCGGGCCTCCACACCTTC | CASSQAPGLHTF
- | once | TRBJ2-7 | TRBV28 | TGTGCCAGCGGACCCGGGATCTCCTACGAGCAGTACTTC | CASGPGISYEQYF
- | - | TRBJ1-1 | TRBV20-1 | TGCAGTGCTAGTCGGACTTGGGCTGAAGCTTTCTTT | CSASRTWAEAFF